Given below is one TCR beta chain in context. The data stem from a study of sequential checkpoint blockade in melanoma. Study as a whole: First-line arms were nivolumab then ipilimumab, or the reverse, randomized 1:1. Each arm's sequence ended with maintenance nivolumab.

V dropped 6 bases and J dropped 9 bases, with 12 bases sitting between them. Germline V gene lookup returns CDR1 SNHLY and CDR2 FYNNEI. This CDR3 has 12 residues. Clones were sequenced by immunoSEQ multiplex PCR, and TCRdb holds only the in-frame ones, with some missing. The table includes about 17,000 clones, approximately 77% detected once. Treatment in this sample: randomized to nivolumab then ipilimumab (arm A) or the reverse (arm B). None of the patients previously received DNA-damaging chemotherapy. Sorted cells were live CD3+CD8+, lacking CD19 and CD56, from PBMCs. The clonotype originates from a human donor with melanoma. The chain is built from TRBV2 and TRBJ1-5; tentative D call: TRBD1 (6 bases). The sequencing used CD8+ T cells sorted from blood (inferred from file names), collected from a patient given nivolumab and ipilimumab in sequence. In DNA form, the CDR3 reads TGTGCCAGCAGGAGGATAGGGGGGCCCCAGCATTTT. This encodes CASRRIGGPQHF.